This T cell receptor beta chain was observed in a study of response to subunit inactivated influenza vaccine (dated by TCRdb to the late 2010s). Regarding the research as a whole: Deep quantitative T cell receptor repertoire profiling was used in the study to track responses to a trivalent subunit inactivated influenza vaccine. Study-level results and caveats: The authors proposed that each seasonal influenza vaccination may bring in only a limited number of new T cells.

Receptors were amplified or captured by RT-PCR. The instrument given in TCRdb is Illumina HiSeq 2500. The public reads were run again by TCRdb, first through fastp at Q25 and then through MiXCR, and only productive beta chains were kept. Rows matching on CDR3 protein sequence are summarized as one entry with the most common DNA and genes. Recorded for this sample are 450,000 to 500,000 distinct CDR3 sequences; 10% to 11% of them occurred a single time. Of the sample, less than 15% falls within the top ten clones. The sample holds many counts of this clonotype. It lacks a known antigen. Per-nucleotide qualities are absent, and no much larger clonotype sits a single base away. The germline V gene encodes CDR1 DFQATT and CDR2 SNEGSKA (reference sequence). V is reduced by 3 bases and J by 2 bases, leaving a spacing of 18 bases between them. The CDR3 covers 16 residues, taking in both the cysteine and the phenylalanine. Only the CDR3 part of the read is kept: 48 bases, read in frame from the first base.

The time point label, read with the paper, signifies: 45 to 50 days after influenza vaccine administration. The receptor comes from a man in his fifties who received an inactivated influenza vaccine. Donor details come from another sample of the same person, matched by shared clones. The sequence links TRBV20-1 to TRBJ2-3; the D gene is unclear. The input for sequencing was PBMCs from blood, taken roughly 48 days after vaccination. This receptor carries the CDR3 CSASVIPALNTDTQYF. In nucleotides, the sequence is TGCAGTGCTAGTGTCATTCCGGCCCTCAACACAGATACGCAGTATTTT.